This T cell receptor beta chain was sequenced in a study of T cells in Graves' hyperthyroidism and ophthalmopathy. This CDR3 comprises 15 residues. The V and J ends lost 3 bases and 1 base respectively, with 12 bases between them. Per germline, CDR1 SGHTA and CDR2 FQGNSA. What was amplified from RNA transcripts were TCR beta CDR3 regions. A set of HTBI primers served as the primers for a first-round RT-PCR of the TCR CDR3. Each CDR3 protein gets one entry after TCRdb re-called the multiplex PCR reads with MiXCR. The sample yields roughly 290,000 distinct CDR3 sequences, 17% seen once. Broader study findings: Before onset, by a median of approximately 6.8 months, the model predicted ophthalmopathy. Expanded thyroid clonotypes (above 0.001) were mostly also found in blood.

The study left out patients who had uncontrolled infection, other autoimmune disease, pregnancy or lactation. PBMCs were collected from a roughly 9.7 ml volume of fresh peripheral blood. About this clonotype: Its antigen is not identified.

The sample was blood. The gene calls are TRBV7-2 and TRBJ1-1; TRBD1 is a possible D gene (6 bases). This clonotype originated in a woman aged 55-69 years with Graves' ophthalmopathy. For the CDR3, the DNA is TGTGCCAGCAGCTTGTGGGGGGCCCAGAACACTGAAGCTTTCTTT. It codes for CASSLWGAQNTEAFF. Together with reference TRBV7-2 and TRBJ1-1, the CDR3 gives the full variable domain: GAGVSQSPSNKVTEKGKDVELRCDPISGHTALYWYRQSLGQGLEFLIYFQGNSAPDKSGLPSDRFSAERTGGSVSTLTIQRTQQEDSAVYLCASSLWGAQNTEAFFGQGTRLTVV.